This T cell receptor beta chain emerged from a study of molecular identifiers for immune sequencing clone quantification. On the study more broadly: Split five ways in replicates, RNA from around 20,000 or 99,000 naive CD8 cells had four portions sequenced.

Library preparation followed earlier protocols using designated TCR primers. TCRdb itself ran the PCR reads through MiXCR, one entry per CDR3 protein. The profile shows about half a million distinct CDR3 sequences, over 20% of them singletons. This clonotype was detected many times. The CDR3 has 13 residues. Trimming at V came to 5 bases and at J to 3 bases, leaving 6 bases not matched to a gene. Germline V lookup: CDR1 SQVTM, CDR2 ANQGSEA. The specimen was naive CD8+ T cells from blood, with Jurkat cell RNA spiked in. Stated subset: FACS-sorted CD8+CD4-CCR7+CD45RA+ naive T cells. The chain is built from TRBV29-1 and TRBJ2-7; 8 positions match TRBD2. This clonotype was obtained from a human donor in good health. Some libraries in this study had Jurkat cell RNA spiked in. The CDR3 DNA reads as TGCAGCGTTAGCCCGGGACTAGACTACGAGCAGTACTTC. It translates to CSVSPGLDYEQYF.